Below are 14 T cell receptor beta chains sequenced from a single sample in a study of T-cell reconstitution after alpha-beta-depleted transplantation in children (dated by TCRdb to the mid-2010s). The library was prepared using PCR. The data were produced on an Illumina HiSeq 2500. TCR libraries were prepared with molecular barcoding, using unique molecular identifiers to normalize TCRbeta repertoire quantification. In-frame beta chains were kept once TCRdb had trimmed the public reads at Q25 with fastp and called clones with MiXCR. Identical CDR3 proteins give one entry, which carries the most common genes and DNA. The sample records roughly 610,000 distinct CDR3 sequences, roughly a tenth of which are singletons. The top ten constitute about 4.3% of the sample. The sample here was PBMCs from the stem cell graft donor, taken from the stem cell graft. The receptors stem from a human donor who donated a stem cell graft to a child with acute myeloid leukemia.

This clonotype was observed a few times. The chain is built from TRBV9 and TRBJ2-7; the match to TRBD2 covers 8 bases. The CDR3 is 16 amino acids. The germline V gene has CDR1 SGDLS and CDR2 YYNGEE. J was trimmed by 7 bases and V by 0 bases; bases with no gene match: 12. CDR3 DNA: TGTGCCAGCAGCGTAGCTTTAGCGGGGCCGGGAGGTGAGCAGTACTTC. As protein: CASSVALAGPGGEQYF.

The chain has TRBV4-2 and TRBJ1-1; TRBD1 aligns across 8 bases. Germline V gene lookup returns CDR1 LGHNA and CDR2 YNFKEQ. J was trimmed by 6 bases and V by 0 bases; bases with no gene match: 9. The length of the CDR3 is 16 residues. CDR3 coding DNA: TGTGCCAGCAGCCAAGATATAACAGGGGGGAGGGCTGAAGCTTTCTTT. It codes for CASSQDITGGRAEAFF.

In its sample, this clonotype was seen many times. The chain is built from TRBV28 and TRBJ2-5; TRBD2 aligns across 14 bases. Per the germline V gene, CDR1 is MDHEN and CDR2 is SYDVKM. Trimming at V came to 7 bases and at J to 3 bases, leaving 7 bases not matched to a gene. The CDR3 runs to 16 residues. The CDR3 DNA reads TGTGCCAGCACTCGAGCGGGACTAGCGGGAGAAGAGACCCAGTACTTC. This translates into CASTRAGLAGEETQYF.

This clonotype was seen only a few times. The chain employs TRBV27 and TRBJ2-7; D gene unclear. Trimming took off 4 bases at V and 3 bases at J, with 10 bases between the two ends. The CDR3 has 13 amino acids. The germline V gene encodes CDR1 MNHEY and CDR2 SMNVEV (reference sequence). The CDR3 loop is CASSSPFDYEQYF. The CDR3 DNA reads as TGTGCCAGCAGTTCCCCCTTTGACTACGAGCAGTACTTC.

This clonotype was detected a few times. The chain combines TRBV29-1 with TRBJ2-3; 9 nucleotides line up with TRBD1. The germline V gene has CDR1 SQVTM and CDR2 ANQGSEA. CDR3 length equals 15 residues. The trim removed 2 bases at V and 2 bases at J, leaving 5 bases unmatched. CDR3 residues: CSVESWTGDTDTQYF. As DNA, the CDR3 is TGCAGCGTTGAATCGTGGACAGGGGACACAGATACGCAGTATTTT.

This clonotype has more than one count but fewer than ten. The V call is TRBV3-1, the J call TRBJ2-1; 7 nucleotides match TRBD1. Germline assignment: CDR1 LGHDT and CDR2 YNNKEL (reference sequence). The CDR3 length is 16 residues. V gave up 4 bases and J gave up 2 bases; unmatched junction bases: 8. CDR3 amino acids: CASSLPYGTAYNEQFF. The CDR3 bases are TGTGCCAGCAGCCTACCTTACGGGACAGCCTACAATGAGCAGTTCTTC.

This chain joins TRBV4-3 and TRBJ2-2; D uncertain. This CDR3 has 15 amino acids. CDR1 LGHNA and CDR2 YSLEER come from the germline V gene. V lost 5 bases to trimming and J lost 4 bases, with 14 bases between them. The CDR3 bases are TGCGCCAGCAGCAGGGCGGAGACGGGCACCGGGGAGCTGTTTTTT. It translates to CASSRAETGTGELFF.

This clonotype has a handful of counts. Sequence at one end of the junction differs from germline and may be a read error. The chain is built from TRBV7-2 and TRBJ1-4; D remains ambiguous. The germline gives CDR1 SGHTA, CDR2 FQGNSA. CDR3 length: 13 amino acids. CDR3 region: CASSLNPKEKLFF. CDR3 coding DNA: TGTGCCAGCAGCTTAAACCCTAAGGAAAAACTGTTTTTT. The full variable domain, with the rest looked up from reference TRBV7-2 and TRBJ1-4, is GAGVSQSPSNKVTEKGKDVELRCDPISGHTALYWYRQSLGQGLEFLIYFQGNSAPDKSGLPSDRFSAERTGGSVSTLTIQRTQQEDSAVYLCASSLNPKEKLFFGSGTQLSVL.

This clonotype came up a few times. The chain carries TRBV4-2 and TRBJ2-7, with 12 bases identical to TRBD2. Germline V gene lookup returns CDR1 LGHNA and CDR2 YNFKEQ. The CDR3 loop spans 16 amino acids. The J segment lost 7 bases and the V segment lost 0 bases, leaving 7 bases of the junction unmatched. The CDR3 nucleotides are TGTGCCAGCAGCCAAGACCGACTAGCGGGAGATAGAGAGCAGTACTTC. This gives the protein CASSQDRLAGDREQYF.

The chain employs TRBV6-1 and TRBJ2-5, with 7 nucleotides matching TRBD1. CDR3 length equals 16 residues. CDR1 and CDR2 from the germline V gene are MNHNS and SASEGT. V lost 6 bases to trimming and J lost 2 bases; unmatched junction nucleotides: 12. The CDR3 DNA reads as TGTGCCAGCAGCCGACCCTTAAAGGACAGGCAAGAGACCCAGTACTTC. It codes for CASSRPLKDRQETQYF.

This clonotype has more than one count but fewer than ten. V is TRBV14 and J is TRBJ2-7, with TRBD1 identical over 12 bases. V lost 4 bases to trimming and J lost 5 bases; unmatched junction nucleotides: 6. Germline-derived CDR1 and CDR2 are SGHDN and FVKESK. This CDR3 comprises 15 residues. CDR3 region: CASSRMGQGAHEQYF. The CDR3 DNA reads as TGTGCCAGCAGCCGGATGGGACAGGGGGCCCACGAGCAGTACTTC.

This clonotype showed up many times. The chain is built from TRBV2 and TRBJ2-1, with 7 positions matching TRBD2. The germline V gene encodes CDR1 SNHLY and CDR2 FYNNEI. CDR3 length: 15 amino acids. V was clipped by 8 bases and J by 1 base; unmatched bases: 8. The CDR3 region is CASLKRDLSYNEQFF. The CDR3 DNA reads as TGTGCCAGCTTAAAGCGGGACCTTTCCTACAATGAGCAGTTCTTC.

V and J are TRBV12-3 or TRBV12-4 and TRBJ1-1; D may be TRBD1 (6 bases). The CDR3 covers 14 residues. V lost 0 bases to trimming and J lost 4 bases, with 9 bases between them. CDR3 region: CASSLAQGTTEAFF. CDR3 nucleotide sequence: TGTGCCAGCAGTTTAGCGCAGGGGACCACTGAAGCTTTCTTT.

In its sample, this clonotype was seen many times. The genes are TRBV6-5 and TRBJ2-5, with 9 bases matching TRBD2. From germline, CDR1 is MNHEY and CDR2 SVGAGI. This CDR3 has 16 amino acids. Losses at the gene ends were 6 bases for V and 5 bases for J; bases not matched to a gene: 13. CDR3: CASSSFRLAVGETQYF. The CDR3, as DNA: TGTGCCAGCAGCTCCTTCCGACTAGCGGTGGGGGAGACCCAGTACTTC.